This T cell receptor beta chain was identified in a study of blood T cell repertoires in COVID-19. Study-wide context: Some COVID-19 samples were acute and others convalescent; all came from the United States, Italy and Spain. PBMCs, B-cell-depleted T cells, or T cells were the source of the cDNA or gDNA that made up the material.

The ends were cut back, 8 bases at V and 5 bases at J, with 22 bases in the middle. This CDR3 comprises 16 residues. Germline CDR1 reads LGHNA; CDR2 reads YNFKEQ. This clone was seen only a few times. Authors' processing steps: Amplified reference gene primers provided the basis for estimating nucleated cell counts. Profiling relied on immunoSEQ multiplex PCR, and the TCRdb table lists in-frame clones only, not all of them. V, J and clone size are those of that table, while D and trimming were read from the DNA. The sample shows more than 250,000 clones, around 86% of them seen only once. This chain links TRBV4-2 with TRBJ2-1; tentatively, D is TRBD2 (6 bases). Sequenced sample: peripheral blood. The TCR originated in a woman aged 45-65 years with acute or convalescent COVID-19. CDR3 in amino acids: CASGSGAGARDNEQFF. CDR3 in DNA: TGTGCCAGCGGTAGCGGAGCCGGGGCACGGGACAATGAGCAGTTCTTC.